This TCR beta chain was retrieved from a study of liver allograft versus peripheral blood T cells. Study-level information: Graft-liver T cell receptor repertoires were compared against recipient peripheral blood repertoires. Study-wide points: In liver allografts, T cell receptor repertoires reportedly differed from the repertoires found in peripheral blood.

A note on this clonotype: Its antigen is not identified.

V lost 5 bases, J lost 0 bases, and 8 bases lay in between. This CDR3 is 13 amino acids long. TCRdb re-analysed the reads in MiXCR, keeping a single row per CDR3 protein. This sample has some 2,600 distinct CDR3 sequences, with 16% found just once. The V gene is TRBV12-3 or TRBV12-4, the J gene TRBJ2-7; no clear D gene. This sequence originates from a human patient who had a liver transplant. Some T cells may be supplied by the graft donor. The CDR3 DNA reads TGTGCCAGCAGTGAATCGGTCTCCTACGAGCAGTACTTC. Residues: CASSESVSYEQYF.